This TCR beta chain was recovered during a study of blood T cells in healthy people across ages. This clonotype appeared a few times. Its target is not known. Each sample yielded at least 6.5 million isolated PBMCs. Study-wide points: It was the long-lived donors that had more naive CD4+ cells and higher diversity than aged donors.

The CDR3 extends over 12 amino acids. Trimming shortened V by 6 bases and J by 4 bases, and 9 bases separated the two germline ends. The use of a sample-barcoded 5' primer and a J-beta primer mix characterized a second PCR of roughly 6 to 11 cycles. Via MiXCR, TCRdb re-called the 5' RACE reads, giving one row per CDR3 protein. The sample contains more than 550,000 distinct CDR3 sequences, about 24% of which appear only once. This sequence joins TRBV12-3 or TRBV12-4 and TRBJ1-2; no clear D. The material sequenced was blood. The receptor was derived from a man aged 65 to 79 in good health. In DNA, the CDR3 is TGTGCCAGCAGATGGGGATCCTATGGCTACACCTTC. Amino acids: CASRWGSYGYTF.